This T cell receptor beta chain was found in a study of cytomegalovirus exposure and HLA in healthy donors. Overall study: Inside one of the first data releases sat some 85 million unique TCRs taken from HLA-typed donors. Study-level results: The authors considered a cluster of highly shared sequence variants likely to be a sequencing artifact.

It was with 60 Vbeta and 13 Jbeta primers that the PCR ran. Assay used: immunoSEQ multiplex PCR; TCRdb lists only in-frame clones, some missing. Its listing shows some 110,000 clones. V lost 5 bases to trimming and J lost 1 base, with 9 bases between them. Germline values: CDR1 SEHNR, CDR2 FQNEAQ (reference sequence). The CDR3 is 14 residues long. As for this clone: As yet, its antigen is unknown.

The chain joins TRBV7-9 to TRBJ1-3; D may be TRBD1 (5 bases). This receptor was taken from a man between 18 and 35 years old in good health and CMV-seronegative. The sequenced sample was PBMCs. CDR3 nucleotides: TGTGCCAGCAGCCTGGGACTTTCTGGAAACACCATATATTTT. Translating gives CASSLGLSGNTIYF. Full variable domain (rest looked up from reference TRBV7-9 and TRBJ1-3): DTGVSQNPRHKITKRGQNVTFRCDPISEHNRLYWYRQTLGQGPEFLTYFQNEAQLEKSRLLSDRFSAERPKGSFSTLEIQRTEQGDSAMYLCASSLGLSGNTIYFGEGSWLTVV.